Shown below are 26 T cell receptor beta chains from a single sample sequenced in a study of monozygotic twins with inflammatory bowel disease. TCRdb reworked the 5' RACE reads into one entry per CDR3 protein, no DNA. The table gives roughly 200,000 distinct CDR3 sequences; the top ten clones make up less than 2% of it. The sample comprised blood. Receptors were obtained from a human donor with ulcerative colitis or Crohn's disease, or a healthy co-twin of an affected twin (not recorded which).

The rearrangement joins TRBV4-1 to TRBJ2-4; lacking DNA, the TRBD2 call made by TCRdb goes unchecked. The CDR3 is 17 amino acids. Germline V CDR1 and CDR2: MGHRA, YSYEKL. CDR3 sequence reads: CASSQGSSGGAYHIQYF.

This chain uses TRBV5-5 with TRBJ1-1. The CDR3 sequence is 15 residues long. The V gene's germline CDR1 is SGHKS and CDR2 YYEKEE (reference sequence). CDR3 residues: CASSSEPLRGTEAFF.

The chain has TRBV18 and TRBJ1-5. Germline V gene data show CDR1 as KGHSH and CDR2 as LQKENI. This CDR3 spans 15 amino acids. The CDR3 here is CASSPDLYSNQPQHF.

This chain joins TRBV6-5 and TRBJ2-1; with no DNA, the TCRdb D assignment of TRBD1 cannot be verified. This CDR3 contains 13 residues. The V gene's germline CDR1 is MNHEY and CDR2 SVGAGI. The CDR3 loop reads CASKPPSYNEQFF.

The chain combines TRBV5-1 with TRBJ2-7; TCRdb's D call, TRBD1, is unchecked because there is no DNA. Germline V lookup: CDR1 SGHRS, CDR2 YFSETQ. The CDR3 is made up of 16 amino acids. The CDR3 is CASSLGATAGSYEQYF.

The V and J genes are TRBV12-3 or TRBV12-4 and TRBJ2-5; lacking DNA, the TRBD1 call made by TCRdb goes unchecked. There are 14 residues in the CDR3. CDR3 loop: CASSFAGGTETQYF.

V gene TRBV25-1 combines with J gene TRBJ1-1; TCRdb calls TRBD1, which cannot be checked without DNA. Germline CDR1 MGHDK, CDR2 SYGVNS. This CDR3 has 17 residues. The CDR3 spells CASSRGGAGAMNTEAFF.

The gene calls are TRBV10-3 and TRBJ2-7. The length of the CDR3 is 14 residues. The germline gives CDR1 ENHRY, CDR2 SYGVKD. CDR3 sequence reads: CAISANNIAYEQYF.

The chain uses TRBV11-1 and TRBJ1-1; the D gene TCRdb calls, TRBD1, cannot be checked with no DNA. Germline V gene sequence: CDR1 SGHAT, CDR2 FQDESV (reference sequence). This CDR3 spans 14 amino acids. The CDR3 is CASSALGQGLEAFF.

V and J are TRBV27 and TRBJ1-2; TCRdb calls TRBD1, which cannot be checked without DNA. Germline lookup yields CDR1 MNHEY and CDR2 SMNVEV (reference sequence). The CDR3 extends over 18 amino acids. The CDR3 spells CASSLSVGSGLANYGYTF.

The J gene is TRBJ2-7, the V gene TRBV2; the D gene TCRdb calls, TRBD1, cannot be checked with no DNA. This CDR3 contains 14 residues. Germline V gene sequence: CDR1 SNHLY, CDR2 FYNNEI. CDR3 loop: CASLRDRGPYEQYF.

V and J are TRBV7-9 and TRBJ2-3. From germline, CDR1 is SEHNR and CDR2 FQNEAQ (reference sequence). This CDR3 comprises 15 residues. This CDR3 reads CASSLWGDGTDTQYF.

This chain links TRBV12-3 or TRBV12-4 with TRBJ1-1. The CDR3 is 15 residues long. The chain's CDR3 is CASTFGGHRNTEAFF.

The rearrangement uses TRBV20-1 and TRBJ2-7; TCRdb lists TRBD2, though no DNA is available to test this call. CDR3 size: 14 residues. Germline CDR1 is DFQATT and CDR2 is SNEGSKA (reference sequence). Here the CDR3 reads CSAKGGGAVYEQYF.

The chain uses TRBV5-8 and TRBJ1-1. This CDR3 spans 13 amino acids. CDR1 and CDR2 (germline): SGHTS, YDEGEE. The CDR3 is CASSWGLNTEAFF.

This chain joins TRBV10-2 and TRBJ1-1. CDR1 WSHSY and CDR2 SAAADI come from the germline V gene. The CDR3 has 11 residues. CDR3 protein: CARLLDTEAFF.

V gene TRBV3-1 combines with J gene TRBJ2-2; as DNA is missing, the TRBD1 call by TCRdb cannot be tested. This CDR3 is built from 14 residues. CDR1 is LGHDT, CDR2 YNNKEL, per germline (reference sequence). This chain's CDR3 is CASSPRGRTGELFF. Full variable domain (remainder filled in from reference TRBV3-1 and TRBJ2-2): DTAVSQTPKYLVTQMGNDKSIKCEQNLGHDTMYWYKQDSKKFLKIMFSYNNKELIINETVPNRFSPKSPDKAHLNLHINSLELGDSAVYFCASSPRGRTGELFFGEGSRLTVL.

The chain joins TRBV10-3 to TRBJ1-4; the D call from TCRdb, TRBD1, cannot be confirmed without DNA. The V gene's germline CDR1 is ENHRY and CDR2 SYGVKD. The CDR3 spans 14 residues. CDR3 amino acids: CAISEISPGKGLFF.

The genes are TRBV27 and TRBJ2-2; the TCRdb call, TRBD2, lacks DNA for checking. Germline values: CDR1 MNHEY, CDR2 SMNVEV (reference sequence). The length of the CDR3 is 16 residues. The CDR3 region is CASTLAEHLNTGELFF.

This sequence joins TRBV2 and TRBJ1-3. The CDR3 runs 14 residues. The germline V gene has CDR1 SNHLY and CDR2 FYNNEI. The CDR3 is CASQPFRSGNTIYF.

V gene TRBV7-2 combines with J gene TRBJ1-4. The CDR3 totals 14 residues. CDR1 is SGHTA, CDR2 FQGNSA, per germline. The CDR3: CASSPPGRTEKLFF. The variable domain in full, with the rest retrieved from reference TRBV7-2 and TRBJ1-4, is GAGVSQSPSNKVTEKGKDVELRCDPISGHTALYWYRQSLGQGLEFLIYFQGNSAPDKSGLPSDRFSAERTGGSVSTLTIQRTQQEDSAVYLCASSPPGRTEKLFFGSGTQLSVL.

The rearrangement joins TRBV20-1 to TRBJ2-7; TCRdb returns TRBD1, unconfirmable since there is no DNA. The CDR3 is 15 amino acids. Germline lookup yields CDR1 DFQATT and CDR2 SNEGSKA (reference sequence). CDR3 residues: CSARDEGQVPDEQYF.

V and J are TRBV7-2 and TRBJ1-3. There are 14 residues in the CDR3. Germline V CDR1 and CDR2: SGHTA, FQGNSA. The CDR3 sequence is CASSLVFSGNTIYF.

The V gene is TRBV5-1, the J gene TRBJ2-1; TCRdb picks TRBD1, but there is no DNA to check that call. This CDR3 contains 17 residues. Germline lookup yields CDR1 SGHRS and CDR2 YFSETQ. CDR3 region: CASSFGQGGYSYNEQFF.

This chain joins TRBV20-1 and TRBJ2-7; with no DNA, the TCRdb D assignment of TRBD1 cannot be verified. Germline values: CDR1 DFQATT, CDR2 SNEGSKA (reference sequence). The CDR3 is made up of 12 amino acids. CDR3 in amino acids: CSAPGQFYEQYF.

The rearrangement links TRBV6-6 to TRBJ1-4. The length of the CDR3 is 14 residues. Germline V lookup: CDR1 MNHNY, CDR2 SVGAGI (reference sequence). The CDR3 loop reads CASSYGIQNEKLFF.